This T cell receptor (beta chain) was recorded in a study of blood T cell repertoires in COVID-19. Study at large: Samples of COVID-19 (acute and convalescent) were obtained from the United States, Italy and Spain.

Per the study methods: Amplification of reference gene primers was used by the study to estimate nucleated cell counts. Sequencing was performed with immunoSEQ multiplex PCR; in TCRdb, only in-frame clones are kept and a portion is missing. V and J calls and clone size come straight from that table; D and trimming were deduced from the DNA. The table includes approximately 150,000 clones, around 90% detected once. Germline V lookup: CDR1 KGHSH, CDR2 LQKENI. The germline V and J ends were trimmed by 4 bases and 3 bases, with 16 bases remaining between them. The CDR3 has 16 amino acids. This receptor was taken from a woman in her fifties or sixties with active or convalescent COVID-19. The V call is TRBV18, the J call TRBJ2-1; tentatively, D is TRBD2 (5 bases). The sequenced sample was peripheral blood. This CDR3 is CASSRPRVRGYNEQFF. CDR3 bases: TGTGCCAGCTCACGACCGAGGGTACGGGGCTACAATGAGCAGTTCTTC. Together with reference TRBV18 and TRBJ2-1, the CDR3 gives the full variable domain: NAGVMQNPRHLVRRRGQEARLRCSPMKGHSHVYWYRQLPEEGLKFMVYLQKENIIDESGMPKERFSAEFPKEGPSILRIQQVVRGDSAAYFCASSRPRVRGYNEQFFGPGTRLTVL.